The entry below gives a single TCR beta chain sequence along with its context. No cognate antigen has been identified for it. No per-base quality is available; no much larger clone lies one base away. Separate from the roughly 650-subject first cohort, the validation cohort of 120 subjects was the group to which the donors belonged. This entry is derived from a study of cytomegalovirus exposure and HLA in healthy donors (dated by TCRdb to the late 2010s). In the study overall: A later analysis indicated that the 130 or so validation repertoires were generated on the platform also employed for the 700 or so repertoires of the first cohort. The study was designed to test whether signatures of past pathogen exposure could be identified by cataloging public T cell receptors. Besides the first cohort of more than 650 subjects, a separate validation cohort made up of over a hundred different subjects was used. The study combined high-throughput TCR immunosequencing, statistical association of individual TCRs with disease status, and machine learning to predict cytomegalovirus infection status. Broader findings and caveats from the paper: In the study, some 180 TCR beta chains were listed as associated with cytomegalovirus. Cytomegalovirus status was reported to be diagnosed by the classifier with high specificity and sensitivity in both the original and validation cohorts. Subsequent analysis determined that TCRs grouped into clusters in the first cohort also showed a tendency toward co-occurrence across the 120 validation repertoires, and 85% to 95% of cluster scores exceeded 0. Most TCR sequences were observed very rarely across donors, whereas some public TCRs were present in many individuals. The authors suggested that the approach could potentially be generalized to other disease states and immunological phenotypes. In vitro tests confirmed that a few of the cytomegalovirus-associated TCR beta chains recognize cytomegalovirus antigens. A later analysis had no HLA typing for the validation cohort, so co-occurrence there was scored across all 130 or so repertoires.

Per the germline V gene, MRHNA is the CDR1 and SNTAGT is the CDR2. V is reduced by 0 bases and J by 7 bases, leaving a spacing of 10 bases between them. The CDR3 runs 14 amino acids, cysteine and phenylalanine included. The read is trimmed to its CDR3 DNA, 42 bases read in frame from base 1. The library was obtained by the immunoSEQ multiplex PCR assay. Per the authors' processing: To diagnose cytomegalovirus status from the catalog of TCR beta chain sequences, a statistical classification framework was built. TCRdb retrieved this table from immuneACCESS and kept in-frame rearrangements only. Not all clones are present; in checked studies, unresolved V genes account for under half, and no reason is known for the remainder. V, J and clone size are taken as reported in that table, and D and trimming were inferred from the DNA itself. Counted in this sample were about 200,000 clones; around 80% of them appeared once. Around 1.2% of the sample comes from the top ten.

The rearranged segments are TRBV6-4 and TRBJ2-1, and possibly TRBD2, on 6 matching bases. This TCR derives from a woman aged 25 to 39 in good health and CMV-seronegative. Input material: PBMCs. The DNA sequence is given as TGTGCCAGCAGTGACTCTGGCGGGAAGAATGAGCAGTTCTTC. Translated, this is CASSDSGGKNEQFF.